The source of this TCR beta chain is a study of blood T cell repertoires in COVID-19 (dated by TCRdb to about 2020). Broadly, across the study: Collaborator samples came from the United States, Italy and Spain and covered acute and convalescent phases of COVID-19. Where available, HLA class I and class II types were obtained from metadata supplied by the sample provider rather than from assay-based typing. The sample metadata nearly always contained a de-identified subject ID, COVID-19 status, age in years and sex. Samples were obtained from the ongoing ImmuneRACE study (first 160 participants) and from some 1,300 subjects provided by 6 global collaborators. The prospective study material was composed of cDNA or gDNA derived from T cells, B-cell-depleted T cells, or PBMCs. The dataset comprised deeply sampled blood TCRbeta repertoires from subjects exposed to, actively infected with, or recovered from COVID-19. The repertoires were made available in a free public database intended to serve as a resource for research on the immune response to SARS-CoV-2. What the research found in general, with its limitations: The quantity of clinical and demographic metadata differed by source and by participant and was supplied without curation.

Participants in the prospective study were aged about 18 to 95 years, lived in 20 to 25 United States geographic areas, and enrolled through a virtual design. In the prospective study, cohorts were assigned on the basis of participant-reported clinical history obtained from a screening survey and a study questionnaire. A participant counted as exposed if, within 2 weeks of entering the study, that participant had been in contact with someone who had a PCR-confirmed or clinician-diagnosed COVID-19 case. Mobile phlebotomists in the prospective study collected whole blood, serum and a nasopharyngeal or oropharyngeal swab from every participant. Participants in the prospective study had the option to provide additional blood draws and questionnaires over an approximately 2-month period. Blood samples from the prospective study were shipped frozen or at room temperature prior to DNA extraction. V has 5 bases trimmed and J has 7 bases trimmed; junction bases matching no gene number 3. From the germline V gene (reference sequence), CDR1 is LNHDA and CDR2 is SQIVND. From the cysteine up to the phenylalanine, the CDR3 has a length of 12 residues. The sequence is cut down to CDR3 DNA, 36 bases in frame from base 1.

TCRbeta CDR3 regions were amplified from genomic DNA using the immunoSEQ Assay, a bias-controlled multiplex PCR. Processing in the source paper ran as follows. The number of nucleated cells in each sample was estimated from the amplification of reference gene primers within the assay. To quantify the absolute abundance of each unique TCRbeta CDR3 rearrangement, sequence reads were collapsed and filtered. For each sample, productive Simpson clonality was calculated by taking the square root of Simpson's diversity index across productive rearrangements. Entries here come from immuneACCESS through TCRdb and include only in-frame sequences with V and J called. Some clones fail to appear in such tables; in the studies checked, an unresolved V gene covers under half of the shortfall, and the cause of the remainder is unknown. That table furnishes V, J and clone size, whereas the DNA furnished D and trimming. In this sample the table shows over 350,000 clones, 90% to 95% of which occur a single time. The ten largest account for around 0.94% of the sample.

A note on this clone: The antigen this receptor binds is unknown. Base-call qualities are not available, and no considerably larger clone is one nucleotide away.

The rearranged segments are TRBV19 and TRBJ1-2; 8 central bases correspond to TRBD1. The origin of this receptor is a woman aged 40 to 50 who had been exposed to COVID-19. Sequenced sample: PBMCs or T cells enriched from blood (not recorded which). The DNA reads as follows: TGTGCCAGTAGTCGGACAGGGCTTGGCTACACCTTC. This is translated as CASSRTGLGYTF.